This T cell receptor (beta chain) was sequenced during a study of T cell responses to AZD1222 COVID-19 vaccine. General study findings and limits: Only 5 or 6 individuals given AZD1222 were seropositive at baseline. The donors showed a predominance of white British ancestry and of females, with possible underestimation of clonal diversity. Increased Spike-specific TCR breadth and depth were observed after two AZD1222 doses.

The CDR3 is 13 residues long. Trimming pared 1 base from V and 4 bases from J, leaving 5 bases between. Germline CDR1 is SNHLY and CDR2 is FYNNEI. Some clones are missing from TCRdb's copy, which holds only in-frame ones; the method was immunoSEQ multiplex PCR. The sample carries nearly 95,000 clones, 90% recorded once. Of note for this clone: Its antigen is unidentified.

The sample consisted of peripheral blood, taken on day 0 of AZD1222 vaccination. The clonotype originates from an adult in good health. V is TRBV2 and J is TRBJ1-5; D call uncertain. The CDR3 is CASSEGQNQPQHF. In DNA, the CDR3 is TGTGCCAGCAGTGAAGGTCAGAATCAGCCCCAGCATTTT.